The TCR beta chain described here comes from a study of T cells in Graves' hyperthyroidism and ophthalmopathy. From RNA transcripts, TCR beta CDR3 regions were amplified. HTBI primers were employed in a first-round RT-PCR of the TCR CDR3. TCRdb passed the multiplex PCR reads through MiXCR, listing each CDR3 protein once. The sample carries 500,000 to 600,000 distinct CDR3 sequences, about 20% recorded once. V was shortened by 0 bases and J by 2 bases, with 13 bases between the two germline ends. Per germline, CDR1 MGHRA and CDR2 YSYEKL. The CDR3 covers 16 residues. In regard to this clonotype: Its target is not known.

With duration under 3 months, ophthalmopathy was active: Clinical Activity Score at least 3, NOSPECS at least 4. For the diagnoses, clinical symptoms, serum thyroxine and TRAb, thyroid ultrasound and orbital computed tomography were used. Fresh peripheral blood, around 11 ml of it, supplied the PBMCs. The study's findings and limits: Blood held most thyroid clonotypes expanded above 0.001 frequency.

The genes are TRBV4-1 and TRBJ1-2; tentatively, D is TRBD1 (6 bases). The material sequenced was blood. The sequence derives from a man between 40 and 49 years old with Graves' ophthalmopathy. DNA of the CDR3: TGCGCCAGCAGCCAAGATCAGTGGGGGGCGAACTATGGCTACACCTTC. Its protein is CASSQDQWGANYGYTF.